The subject of this entry is one TCR beta chain. It lacks a known antigen. No per-base quality is available; no much larger clone lies one base away. Each collaborating institution followed its own protocols to collect whole blood in K2EDTA tubes. For TCRbeta analysis, collaborator samples were shipped as frozen whole blood, as isolated PBMCs, or as DNA extracted from either sample type. Its CDR3 holds 16 amino acids, cysteine through phenylalanine. The DNA shown is the 48-base CDR3, in frame from base 1. Trimming takes 5 bases off V and 7 bases off J; junction bases not matched to a gene: 10. CDR1 is given as SGHTA and CDR2 as FQGNSA, both from the germline V gene. This sample was included in a study of blood T cell repertoires in COVID-19 (dated by TCRdb to 2019 to 2021). Background for the entire study: Samples from collaborators originated in the United States, Italy and Spain and spanned both the acute and convalescent phases of COVID-19. The material from the prospective study consisted of cDNA or gDNA derived from T cells, B-cell-depleted T cells, or PBMCs. Deeply sampled blood TCRbeta repertoires from subjects exposed to, actively infected with, or recovered from COVID-19 were included in the dataset. The repertoires were made available in a free public database intended to serve as a resource for research on the immune response to SARS-CoV-2. The samples were drawn from the first 160 participants of the ongoing ImmuneRACE study and from 1,200 or so subjects provided by 6 global collaborators. A de-identified subject ID, COVID-19 status, age in years and sex were almost always included in the sample metadata. HLA class I and class II types, where available, came from metadata supplied by the sample provider rather than from assay-based typing.

TCRbeta CDR3 regions were amplified from genomic DNA by means of the immunoSEQ Assay, a bias-controlled multiplex PCR. The paper's data handling went like this. Within the assay, amplification of reference gene primers was used to estimate how many nucleated cells each sample contained. To quantify the absolute abundance of each unique TCRbeta CDR3 rearrangement, sequence reads were collapsed and filtered. For each sample, productive Simpson clonality was calculated as the square root of Simpson's diversity index across productive rearrangements. TCRdb limited this immuneACCESS table to in-frame rearrangements with V and J called. A share of clones is missing; checked studies link under half to unresolved V genes, and the rest is unexplained. V, J and clone size derive from that table, while D and trimming were established from the DNA sequence. The sample table holds some 70,000 clones, of which roughly 76% were seen once. The ten largest clones represent 20% of the sample.

What the work shows at the level of the full study, not this receptor alone: How much clinical and demographic metadata was included differed by source and by participant, and the metadata was provided uncurated.

The chain joins TRBV7-2 to TRBJ1-4, and 10 junctional nucleotides match TRBD1. Sequenced: peripheral blood. The sequence came from a woman aged 70-85 years with acute or convalescent COVID-19. The CDR3 region reads CASSPGTGVKLEKLFF. In nucleotides, the sequence is TGTGCCAGCAGCCCCGGGACAGGGGTTAAGCTTGAAAAACTGTTTTTT.